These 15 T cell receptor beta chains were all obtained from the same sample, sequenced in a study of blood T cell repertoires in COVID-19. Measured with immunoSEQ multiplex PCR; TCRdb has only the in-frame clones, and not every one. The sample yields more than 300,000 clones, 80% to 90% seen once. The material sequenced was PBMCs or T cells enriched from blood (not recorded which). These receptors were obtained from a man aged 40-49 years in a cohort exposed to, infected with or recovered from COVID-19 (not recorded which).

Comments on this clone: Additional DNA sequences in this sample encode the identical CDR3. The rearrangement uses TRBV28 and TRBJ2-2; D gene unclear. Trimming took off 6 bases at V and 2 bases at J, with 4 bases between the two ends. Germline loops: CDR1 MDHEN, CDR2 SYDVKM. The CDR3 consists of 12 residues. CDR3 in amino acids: CASSRNTGELFF. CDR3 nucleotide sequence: TGTGCCAGCAGCCGTAACACCGGGGAGCTGTTTTTT.

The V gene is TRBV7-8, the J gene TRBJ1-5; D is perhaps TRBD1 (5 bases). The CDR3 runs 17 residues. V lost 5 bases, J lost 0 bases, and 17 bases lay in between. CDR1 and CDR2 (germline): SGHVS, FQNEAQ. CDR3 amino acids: CASSANSPGNSNQPQHF. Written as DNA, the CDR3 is TGTGCCAGCAGCGCTAATTCCCCAGGGAATAGCAATCAGCCCCAGCATTTT.

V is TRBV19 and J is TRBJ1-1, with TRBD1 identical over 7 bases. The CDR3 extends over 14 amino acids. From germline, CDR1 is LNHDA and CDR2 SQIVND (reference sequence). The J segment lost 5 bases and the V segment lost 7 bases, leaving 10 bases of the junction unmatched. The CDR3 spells CASMWQGVGTEAFF. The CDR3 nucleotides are TGTGCCAGTATGTGGCAGGGGGTCGGGACTGAAGCTTTCTTT. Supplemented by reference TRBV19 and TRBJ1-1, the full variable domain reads DGGITQSPKYLFRKEGQNVTLSCEQNLNHDAMYWYRQDPGQGLRLIYYSQIVNDFQKGDIAEGYSVSREKKESFPLTVTSAQKNPTAFYLCASMWQGVGTEAFFGQGTRLTVV.

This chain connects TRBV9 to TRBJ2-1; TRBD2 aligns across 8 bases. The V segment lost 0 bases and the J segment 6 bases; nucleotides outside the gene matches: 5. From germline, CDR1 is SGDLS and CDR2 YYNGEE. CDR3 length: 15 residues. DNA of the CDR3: TGTGCCAGCAGCGTAGAAGAAGCGGGAGCCAATGAGCAGTTCTTC. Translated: CASSVEEAGANEQFF. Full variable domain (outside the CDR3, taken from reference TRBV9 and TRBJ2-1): DSGVTQTPKHLITATGQRVTLRCSPRSGDLSVYWYQQSLDQGLQFLIQYYNGEERAKGNILERFSAQQFPDLHSELNLSSLELGDSALYFCASSVEEAGANEQFFGPGTRLTVL.

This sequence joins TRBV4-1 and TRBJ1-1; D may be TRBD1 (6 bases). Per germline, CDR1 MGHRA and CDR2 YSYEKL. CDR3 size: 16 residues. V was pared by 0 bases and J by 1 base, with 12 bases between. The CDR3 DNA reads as TGCGCCAGCAGCCAAGACCCCGGGACACCGAACACTGAAGCTTTCTTT. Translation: CASSQDPGTPNTEAFF.

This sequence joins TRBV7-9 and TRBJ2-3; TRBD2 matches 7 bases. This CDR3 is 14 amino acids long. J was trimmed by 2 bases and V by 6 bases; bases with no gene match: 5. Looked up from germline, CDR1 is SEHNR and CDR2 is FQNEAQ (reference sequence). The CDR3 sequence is CASRGEGITDTQYF. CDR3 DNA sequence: TGTGCCAGCAGGGGGGAGGGAATCACAGATACGCAGTATTTT.

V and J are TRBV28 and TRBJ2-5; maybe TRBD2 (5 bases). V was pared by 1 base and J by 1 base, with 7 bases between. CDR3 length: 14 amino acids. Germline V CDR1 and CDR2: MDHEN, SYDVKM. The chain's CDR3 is CASSLFGIQETQYF. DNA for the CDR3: TGTGCCAGCAGTTTATTCGGGATCCAAGAGACCCAGTACTTC.

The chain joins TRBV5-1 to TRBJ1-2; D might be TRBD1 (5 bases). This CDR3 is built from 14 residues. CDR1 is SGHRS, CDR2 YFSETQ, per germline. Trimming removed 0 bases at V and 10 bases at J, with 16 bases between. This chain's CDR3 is CASSLAYDGAIYTF. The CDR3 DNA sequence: TGCGCCAGCAGCTTGGCCTATGATGGGGCCATCTACACCTTC.

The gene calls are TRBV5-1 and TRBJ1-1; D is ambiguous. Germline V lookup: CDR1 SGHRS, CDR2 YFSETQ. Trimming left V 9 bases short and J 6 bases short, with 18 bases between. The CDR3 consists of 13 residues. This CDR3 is CATRRASDSEAFF. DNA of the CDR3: TGCGCCACCCGGCGGGCGTCTGACTCTGAAGCTTTCTTT.

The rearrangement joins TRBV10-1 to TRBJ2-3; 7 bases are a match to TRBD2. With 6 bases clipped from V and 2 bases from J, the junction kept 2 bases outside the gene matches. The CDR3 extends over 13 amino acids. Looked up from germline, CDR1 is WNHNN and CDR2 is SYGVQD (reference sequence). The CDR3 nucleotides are TGCGCCAGCAGCCGGGACTACACAGATACGCAGTATTTT. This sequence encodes CASSRDYTDTQYF.

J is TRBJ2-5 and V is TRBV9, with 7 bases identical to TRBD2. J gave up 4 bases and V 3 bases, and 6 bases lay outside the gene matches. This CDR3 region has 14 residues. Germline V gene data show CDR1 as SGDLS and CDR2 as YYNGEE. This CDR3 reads CASSAGGSGETQYF. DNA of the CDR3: TGTGCCAGCAGCGCGGGGGGTTCGGGAGAGACCCAGTACTTC.

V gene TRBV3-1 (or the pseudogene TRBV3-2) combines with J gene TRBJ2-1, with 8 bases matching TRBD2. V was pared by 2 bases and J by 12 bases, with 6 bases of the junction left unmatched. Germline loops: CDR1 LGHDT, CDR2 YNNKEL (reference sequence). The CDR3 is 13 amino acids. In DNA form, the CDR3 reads TGTGCCAGCAGCCAACCCACTAGCGGCAGGCAGTTCTTC. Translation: CASSQPTSGRQFF.

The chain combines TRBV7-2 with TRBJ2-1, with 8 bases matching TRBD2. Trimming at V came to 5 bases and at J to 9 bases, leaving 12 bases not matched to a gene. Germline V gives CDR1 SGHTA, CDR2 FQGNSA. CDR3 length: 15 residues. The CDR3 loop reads CASSPLASGRSEQFF. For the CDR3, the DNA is TGTGCCAGCAGCCCTTTGGCCAGCGGGAGAAGTGAGCAGTTCTTC.

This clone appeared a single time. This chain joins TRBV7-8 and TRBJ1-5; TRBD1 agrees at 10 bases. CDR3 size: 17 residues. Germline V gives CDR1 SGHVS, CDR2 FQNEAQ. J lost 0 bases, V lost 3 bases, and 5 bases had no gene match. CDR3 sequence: CASSFSGTGVSNQPQHF. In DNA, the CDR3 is TGTGCCAGCAGCTTTTCCGGGACAGGGGTTAGCAATCAGCCCCAGCATTTT.

As DNA, the CDR3 is TGTGCCAGCAGCTTACAGGGCGATCAGCCCCAGCATTTT. Its protein product is CASSLQGDQPQHF. The rearrangement links TRBV7-9 to TRBJ1-5; perhaps TRBD1 as D (5 bases). Germline V gene lookup returns CDR1 SEHNR and CDR2 FQNEAQ (reference sequence). CDR3 length: 13 residues. Trimming cost V 2 bases and J 5 bases, with 7 bases left between them.